A selection of T cell receptor beta chains follows, all from one sample in a study of cytomegalovirus exposure and HLA in healthy donors. Method: immunoSEQ multiplex PCR; TCRdb's copy keeps in-frame clones and lacks some. The sample holds some 140,000 clones, under 80% seen once. The source material was PBMCs. The source is a woman in her forties or fifties in good health and CMV-seropositive. Both conserved end residues are part of each CDR3. The order of the fields is CDR3 protein, J gene, V gene.

CASRGDRNVLTF TRBJ2-6 TRBV2
CASTGLAGSGGTQYF TRBJ2-5 TRBV19
CASSERQVLRSGYTF TRBJ1-2 TRBV2
CASSLMWAEGVEQFF TRBJ2-1 TRBV7-8
CASTRRDTQYF TRBJ2-3 TRBV6-5
CASSLVGVDYGYTF TRBJ1-2 TRBV5-4
CASSLGGATGGEQYF TRBJ2-7 TRBV5-1
CASSEILGGLGGELFF TRBJ2-2 TRBV2
CASSKDRDETQYF TRBJ2-5 TRBV11-2
CASSFSWGSNYGYTF TRBJ1-2 TRBV5-5
CASSLGRGTGETQYF TRBJ2-5 TRBV28
CASRPQTGSNQPQHF TRBJ1-5 TRBV10-1
CASSVDSYYGYTF TRBJ1-2 TRBV28
CASSPGPGGEQYF TRBJ2-7 TRBV14
CASSTTGTTNEKLFF TRBJ1-4 TRBV5-1
CASSVAVGRGPRGEQYF TRBJ2-7 TRBV2
CASSEQGVSQPQHF TRBJ1-5 TRBV19
CASSLRQGADTIYF TRBJ1-3 TRBV7-2
CASRPDRGDQPQHF TRBJ1-5 TRBV10-1
CASSEGVPAETQYF TRBJ2-5 TRBV2
CASSLGVGGGANNEQFF TRBJ2-1 TRBV5-1
CASSLSGNSYNEQFF TRBJ2-1 TRBV7-2
CASSVNRQPTDTQYF TRBJ2-3 TRBV9
CASSLSLAANYGYTF TRBJ1-2 TRBV19
CASSESQGNTIYF TRBJ1-3 TRBV6-4
CASSLRGFREQYF TRBJ2-7 TRBV7-2